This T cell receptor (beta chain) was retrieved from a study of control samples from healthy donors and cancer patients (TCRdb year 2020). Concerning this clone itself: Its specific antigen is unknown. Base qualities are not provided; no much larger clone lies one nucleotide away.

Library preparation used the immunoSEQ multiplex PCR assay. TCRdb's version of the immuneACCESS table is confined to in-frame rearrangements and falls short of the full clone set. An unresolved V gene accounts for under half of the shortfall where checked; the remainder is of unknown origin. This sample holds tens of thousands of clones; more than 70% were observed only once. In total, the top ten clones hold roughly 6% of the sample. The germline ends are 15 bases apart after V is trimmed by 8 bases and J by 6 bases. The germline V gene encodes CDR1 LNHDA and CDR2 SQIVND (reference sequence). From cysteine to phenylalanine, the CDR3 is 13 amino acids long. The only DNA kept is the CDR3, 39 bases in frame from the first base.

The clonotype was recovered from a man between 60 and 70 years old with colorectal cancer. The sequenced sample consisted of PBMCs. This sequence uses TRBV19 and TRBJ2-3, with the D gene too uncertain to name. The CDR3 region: CASGTLIGDTQYF. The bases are TGTGCCAGTGGAACTTTAATCGGGGATACGCAGTATTTT.